The clone carrying this T cell receptor beta chain was recorded many times. Those patients with uncontrolled infection, other autoimmune disease, pregnancy or lactation were excluded. Amplification of TCR beta CDR3 regions was performed using RNA transcripts as template. During a first-round RT-PCR of the TCR CDR3, the HTBI primer set was used. TCRdb re-derived calls from the multiplex PCR reads in MiXCR, one entry per CDR3 protein. The data contain about 480,000 distinct CDR3 sequences, about an eighth of them singletons. The sample is drawn from a study of T cells in Graves' hyperthyroidism and ophthalmopathy. Germline CDR1 is SQVTM and CDR2 is ANQGSEA. This CDR3 has 11 residues. Trimming took off 4 bases at V and 7 bases at J, with 10 bases between the two ends.

The chain links TRBV29-1 to TRBJ1-2; D not resolved. Material for sequencing was blood. The sequence came from a woman between 18 and 30 years old with Graves' hyperthyroidism. The CDR3 spells CSVVSGRGYTF. The CDR3 DNA sequence: TGCAGCGTTGTTTCTGGGCGTGGCTACACCTTC.